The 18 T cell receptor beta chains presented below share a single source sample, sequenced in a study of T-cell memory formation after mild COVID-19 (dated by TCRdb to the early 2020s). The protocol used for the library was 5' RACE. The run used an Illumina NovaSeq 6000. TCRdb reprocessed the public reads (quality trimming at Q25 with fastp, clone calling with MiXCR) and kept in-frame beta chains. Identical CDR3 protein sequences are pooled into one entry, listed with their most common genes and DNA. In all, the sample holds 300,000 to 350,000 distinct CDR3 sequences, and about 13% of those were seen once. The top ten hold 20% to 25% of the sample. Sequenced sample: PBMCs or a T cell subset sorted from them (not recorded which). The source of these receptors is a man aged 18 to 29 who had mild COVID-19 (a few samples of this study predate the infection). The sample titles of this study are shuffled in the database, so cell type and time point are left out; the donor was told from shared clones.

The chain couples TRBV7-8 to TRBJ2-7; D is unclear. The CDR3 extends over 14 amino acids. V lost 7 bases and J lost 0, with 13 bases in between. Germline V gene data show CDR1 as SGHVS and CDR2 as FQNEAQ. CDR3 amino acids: CASKEQQHSYEQYF. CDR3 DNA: TGTGCCAGCAAGGAGCAGCAGCACTCCTACGAGCAGTACTTC.

CDR3 DNA sequence: TGTGCCAGCAGTTTCGGGGTCGGGGGCACAGATACGCAGTATTTT. It translates to CASSFGVGGTDTQYF. The rearrangement uses TRBV12-3 or TRBV12-4 and TRBJ2-3, with D perhaps TRBD2 (5 bases). The germline V and J ends were trimmed by 3 bases and 1 base, with 11 bases remaining between them. This CDR3 has 15 amino acids.

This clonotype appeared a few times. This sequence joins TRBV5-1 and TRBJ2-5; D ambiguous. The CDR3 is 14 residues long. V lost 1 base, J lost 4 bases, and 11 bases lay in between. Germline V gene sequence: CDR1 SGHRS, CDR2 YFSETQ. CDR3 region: CASSLISTVETQYF. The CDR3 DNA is TGCGCCAGCAGCTTGATATCCACCGTAGAGACCCAGTACTTC.

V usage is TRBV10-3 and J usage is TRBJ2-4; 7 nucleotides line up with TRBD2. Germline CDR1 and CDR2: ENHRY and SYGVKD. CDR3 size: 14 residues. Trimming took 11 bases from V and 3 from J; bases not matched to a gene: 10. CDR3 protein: CAASGGTDKNIQYF. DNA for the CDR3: TGTGCCGCCTCGGGGGGAACGGACAAAAACATTCAGTACTTC.

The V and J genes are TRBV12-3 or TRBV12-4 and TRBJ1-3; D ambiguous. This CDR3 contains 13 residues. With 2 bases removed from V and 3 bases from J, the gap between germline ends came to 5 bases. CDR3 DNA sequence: TGTGCCAGCAGTTTATTAGGTGGAAACACCATATATTTT. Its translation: CASSLLGGNTIYF.

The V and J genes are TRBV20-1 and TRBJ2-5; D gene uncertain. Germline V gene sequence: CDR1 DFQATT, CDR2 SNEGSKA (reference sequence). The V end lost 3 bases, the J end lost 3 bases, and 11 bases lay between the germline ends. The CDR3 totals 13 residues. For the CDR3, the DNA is TGCAGTGCTAGTTCTGGGCAAGAAGAGACCCAGTACTTC. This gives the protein CSASSGQEETQYF.

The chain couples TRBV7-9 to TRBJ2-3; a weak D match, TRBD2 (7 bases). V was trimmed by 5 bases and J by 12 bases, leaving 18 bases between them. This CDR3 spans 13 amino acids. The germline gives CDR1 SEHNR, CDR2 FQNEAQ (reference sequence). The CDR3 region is CASSPEGGAAQYF. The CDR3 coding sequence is TGTGCCAGCAGCCCAGAAGGGGGGGCTGCTCAGTATTTT.

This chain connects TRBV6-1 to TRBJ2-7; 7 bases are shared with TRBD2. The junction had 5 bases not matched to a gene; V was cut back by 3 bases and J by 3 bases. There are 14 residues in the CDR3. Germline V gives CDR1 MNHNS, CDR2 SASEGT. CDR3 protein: CASSDGGGFYEQYV. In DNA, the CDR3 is TGTGCCAGCAGTGACGGCGGGGGATTCTACGAGCAGTACGTC.

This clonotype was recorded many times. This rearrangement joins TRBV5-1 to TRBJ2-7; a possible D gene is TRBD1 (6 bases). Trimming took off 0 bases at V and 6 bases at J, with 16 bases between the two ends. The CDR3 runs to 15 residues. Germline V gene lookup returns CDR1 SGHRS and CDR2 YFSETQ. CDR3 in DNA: TGCGCCAGCAGCTTGGTGCAGGGGATCGAAGGCGAGCAGTACTTC. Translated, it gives CASSLVQGIEGEQYF.

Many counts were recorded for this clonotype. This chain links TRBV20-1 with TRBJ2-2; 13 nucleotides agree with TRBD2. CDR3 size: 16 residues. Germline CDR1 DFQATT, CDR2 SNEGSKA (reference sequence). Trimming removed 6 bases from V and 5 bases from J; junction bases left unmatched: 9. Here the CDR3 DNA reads TGCAGTGCCCGACTAGCGGGGGGCCTTTTGACCGGGGAGCTGTTTTTT. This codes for CSARLAGGLLTGELFF.

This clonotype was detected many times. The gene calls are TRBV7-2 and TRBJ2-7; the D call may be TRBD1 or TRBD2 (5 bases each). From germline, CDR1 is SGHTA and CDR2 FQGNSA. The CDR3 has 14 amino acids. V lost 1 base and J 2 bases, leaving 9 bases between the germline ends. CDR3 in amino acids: CASSLGPGPYEQYV. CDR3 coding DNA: TGTGCCAGCAGCTTAGGTCCGGGGCCCTACGAGCAGTACGTC.

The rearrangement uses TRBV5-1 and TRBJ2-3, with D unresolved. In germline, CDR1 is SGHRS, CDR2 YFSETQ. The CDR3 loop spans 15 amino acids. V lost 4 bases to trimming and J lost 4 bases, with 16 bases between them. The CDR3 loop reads CASSMGWGTADTQYF. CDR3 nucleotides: TGCGCCAGCAGCATGGGGTGGGGTACCGCAGATACGCAGTATTTT. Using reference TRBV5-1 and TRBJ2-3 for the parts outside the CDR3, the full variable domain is KAGVTQTPRYLIKTRGQQVTLSCSPISGHRSVSWYQQTPGQGLQFLFEYFSETQRNKGNFPGRFSGRQFSNSRSEMNVSTLELGDSALYLCASSMGWGTADTQYFGPGTRLTVL.

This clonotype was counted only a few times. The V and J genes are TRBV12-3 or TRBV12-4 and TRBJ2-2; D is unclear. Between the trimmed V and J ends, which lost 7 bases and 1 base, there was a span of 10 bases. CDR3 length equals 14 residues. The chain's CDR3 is CASTLDWNTGELFF. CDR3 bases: TGTGCCAGCACTCTTGACTGGAACACCGGGGAGCTGTTTTTT.

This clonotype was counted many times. CDR3 coding DNA: TGCAGTGCTAGGTTCGGGGACAATGAGCAGTTCTTC. Translation: CSARFGDNEQFF. The chain joins TRBV20-1 to TRBJ2-1; TRBD2 is a possible D gene (5 bases). The CDR3 covers 12 residues. Germline CDR1 DFQATT, CDR2 SNEGSKA (reference sequence). V lost 3 bases to trimming and J lost 5 bases, with 8 bases between them.

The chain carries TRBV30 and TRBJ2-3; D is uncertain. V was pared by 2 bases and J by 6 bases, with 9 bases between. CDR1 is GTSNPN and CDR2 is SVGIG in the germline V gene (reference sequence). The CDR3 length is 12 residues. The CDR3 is CAWSTKGDTQYF. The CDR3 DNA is TGTGCCTGGAGTACGAAAGGGGATACGCAGTATTTT.

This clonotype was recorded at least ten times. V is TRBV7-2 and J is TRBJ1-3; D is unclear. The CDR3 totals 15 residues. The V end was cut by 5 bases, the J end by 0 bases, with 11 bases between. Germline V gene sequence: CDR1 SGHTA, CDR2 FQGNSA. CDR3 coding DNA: TGTGCCAGCAGCCCCGGCCCCTTCTCTGGAAACACCATATATTTT. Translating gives CASSPGPFSGNTIYF.

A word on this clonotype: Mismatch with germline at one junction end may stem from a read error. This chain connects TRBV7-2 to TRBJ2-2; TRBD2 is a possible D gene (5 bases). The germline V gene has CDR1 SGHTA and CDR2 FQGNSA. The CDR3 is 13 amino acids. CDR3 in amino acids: CASSPSKAGELSF. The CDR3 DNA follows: TGTGCCAGCAGCCCATCCAAGGCCGGGGAGCTGTCTTTT.

In nucleotides, the CDR3 is TGTGCCAGCACCACAGGGGATTCACCCCTCCACTTT. Residues: CASTTGDSPLHF. J is TRBJ1-6 and V is TRBV2; 7 bases align to TRBD1. V shed 7 bases and J 8 bases; nucleotides not matched to a gene: 2. The CDR3 length is 12 residues. Germline V gene lookup returns CDR1 SNHLY and CDR2 FYNNEI.